This is a list of T cell receptor beta chains from one sample in a study of T-cell memory formation after mild COVID-19. TCRdb re-called the 5' RACE reads with MiXCR, one entry per CDR3 protein. The sample contains 470,000 or so distinct CDR3 sequences, nearly 25% of which appear only once. The material sequenced was PBMCs or a T cell subset sorted from them (not recorded which). These receptors were taken from an adult woman who had mild COVID-19 (a few samples of this study predate the infection). Cell type and time point are not known. Both conserved end residues are part of each CDR3. Clone size is stated in some rows and not others, as once, few, many or a class when expanded.

clone size: NA
V gene: TRBV14
CDR3 protein: CASSRSLANNEQFF

clone size: few
V gene: TRBV2
CDR3 protein: CASKDPTDKETQYF

clone size: NA
V gene: TRBV5-1
CDR3 protein: CASSLGQGAQETQYF

clone size: few
V gene: TRBV9
CDR3 protein: CASSAYLGQEIYGYTF

clone size: few
V gene: TRBV7-9
CDR3 protein: CASSFSTREQYF

clone size: few
V gene: TRBV11-2
CDR3 protein: CASSPSEGDNEKLFF

clone size: few
V gene: TRBV3-1
CDR3 protein: CASSPGTIAGNEQFF

clone size: few
V gene: TRBV5-6
CDR3 protein: CASSLAGQGSGNTIYF

clone size: NA
V gene: TRBV27
CDR3 protein: CASSFLLGEYGDEKLFF

clone size: NA
V gene: TRBV7-9
CDR3 protein: CASSPRTGGSSYNEQFF

clone size: NA
V gene: TRBV20-1
CDR3 protein: CSARDRGGRVTGELFF

clone size: few
V gene: TRBV4-1
CDR3 protein: CASSYVGELFF

clone size: NA
V gene: TRBV4-1
CDR3 protein: CASSPTPDSYEQYF

clone size: NA
V gene: TRBV5-1
CDR3 protein: CASSMDRGSETQYF

clone size: NA
V gene: TRBV20-1
CDR3 protein: CSARGAEFNTGELFF

clone size: NA
V gene: TRBV5-1
CDR3 protein: CASRDTTDYGDTEAFF

clone size: NA
V gene: TRBV6-1
CDR3 protein: CASSIRDRGYF

clone size: NA
V gene: TRBV6-2/TRBV6-3
CDR3 protein: CASRGVGVETQYF

clone size: few
V gene: TRBV5-1
CDR3 protein: CASSWGLGIEETQYF

clone size: NA
V gene: TRBV7-9
CDR3 protein: CASSNSRDRGGFGYTEAFF

clone size: few
V gene: TRBV24-1
CDR3 protein: CATSDPGRPYEQYF

clone size: NA
V gene: TRBV5-8
CDR3 protein: CASSNIRGSVLTDTQYF

clone size: NA
V gene: TRBV7-9
CDR3 protein: CASSSNGDGTEAFF

clone size: NA
V gene: TRBV7-3
CDR3 protein: CASSPNTGTRSTGELFF

clone size: few
V gene: TRBV25-1
CDR3 protein: CASGIGGTQYF

clone size: NA
V gene: TRBV6-1
CDR3 protein: CASSEPGQGAHEQYF

clone size: NA
V gene: TRBV12-3/TRBV12-4
CDR3 protein: CASSATGEQPQHF

clone size: NA
V gene: TRBV7-4
CDR3 protein: CASSLVGNTSYEQYF

clone size: many
V gene: TRBV7-9
CDR3 protein: CASSDRVSYEQYF